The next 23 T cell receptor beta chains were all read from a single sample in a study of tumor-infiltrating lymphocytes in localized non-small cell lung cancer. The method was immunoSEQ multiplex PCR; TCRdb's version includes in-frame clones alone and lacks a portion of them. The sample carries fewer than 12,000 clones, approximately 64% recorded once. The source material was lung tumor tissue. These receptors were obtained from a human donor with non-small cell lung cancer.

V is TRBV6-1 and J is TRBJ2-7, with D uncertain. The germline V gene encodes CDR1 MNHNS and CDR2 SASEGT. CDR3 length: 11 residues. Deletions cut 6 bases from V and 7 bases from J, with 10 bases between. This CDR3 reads CASRGYKEQYF. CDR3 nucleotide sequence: TGTGCCAGCAGGGGATACAAGGAGCAGTACTTC.

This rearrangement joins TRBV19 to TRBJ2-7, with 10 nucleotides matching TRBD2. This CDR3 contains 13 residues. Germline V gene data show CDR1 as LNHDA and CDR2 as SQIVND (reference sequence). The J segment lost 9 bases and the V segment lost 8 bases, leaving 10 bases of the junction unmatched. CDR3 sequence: CASSSSGGYAQYF. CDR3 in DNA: TGTGCCAGTTCCTCTAGCGGGGGTTATGCGCAGTACTTC.

This chain's CDR3 is CASSPDSGNTGELFF. CDR3 in DNA: TGTGCCAGCAGCCCTGACTCCGGGAACACCGGGGAGCTGTTTTTT. This chain links TRBV7-9 with TRBJ2-2; D ambiguous. The CDR3 totals 15 residues. Germline V gene lookup returns CDR1 SEHNR and CDR2 FQNEAQ (reference sequence). V was shortened by 5 bases and J by 1 base, with 11 bases between the two germline ends.

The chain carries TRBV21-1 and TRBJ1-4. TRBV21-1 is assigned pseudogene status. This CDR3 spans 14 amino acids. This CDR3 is CASRTQRTNEKLFF. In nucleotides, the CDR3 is TGTGCCAGCAGAACCCAGAGAACTAATGAAAAACTGTTTTTT.

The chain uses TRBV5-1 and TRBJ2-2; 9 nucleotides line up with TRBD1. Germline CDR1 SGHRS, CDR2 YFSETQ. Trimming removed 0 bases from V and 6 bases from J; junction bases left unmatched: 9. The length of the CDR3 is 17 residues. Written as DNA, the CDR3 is TGCGCCAGCAGCTTGGAGGTACAGGGGGCGTCAGCCGGGGAGCTGTTTTTT. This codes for CASSLEVQGASAGELFF.

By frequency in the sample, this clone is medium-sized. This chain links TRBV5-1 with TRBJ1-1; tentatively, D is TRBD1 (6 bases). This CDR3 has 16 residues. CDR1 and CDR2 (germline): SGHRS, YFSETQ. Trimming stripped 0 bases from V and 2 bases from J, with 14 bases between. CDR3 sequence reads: CASSLGWTEVNTEAFF. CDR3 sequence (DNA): TGCGCCAGCAGCTTGGGGTGGACAGAAGTAAACACTGAAGCTTTCTTT.

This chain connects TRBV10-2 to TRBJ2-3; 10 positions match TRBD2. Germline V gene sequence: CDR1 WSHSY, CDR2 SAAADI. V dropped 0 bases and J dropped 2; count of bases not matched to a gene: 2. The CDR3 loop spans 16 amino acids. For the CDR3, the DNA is TGCGCCAGCAGTGAGTCCAGCGGGAGGGCCACAGATACGCAGTATTTT. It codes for CASSESSGRATDTQYF.

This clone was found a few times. In DNA form, the CDR3 reads TGTGCCAGCAGCGTATCGCTAGCGGGAGTTAGAGGAGCCAAAAACATTCAGTACTTC. It codes for CASSVSLAGVRGAKNIQYF. V gene TRBV9 combines with J gene TRBJ2-4, with 10 bases identical to TRBD2. Germline V gene sequence: CDR1 SGDLS, CDR2 YYNGEE. CDR3 length: 19 amino acids. V shed 1 base and J 0 bases; nucleotides not matched to a gene: 10.

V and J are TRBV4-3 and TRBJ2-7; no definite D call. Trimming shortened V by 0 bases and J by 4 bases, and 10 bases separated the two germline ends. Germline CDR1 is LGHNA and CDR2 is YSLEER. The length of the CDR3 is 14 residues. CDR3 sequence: CASSQEYSTYEQYF. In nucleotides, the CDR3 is TGCGCCAGCAGCCAAGAGTACAGTACGTACGAGCAGTACTTC.

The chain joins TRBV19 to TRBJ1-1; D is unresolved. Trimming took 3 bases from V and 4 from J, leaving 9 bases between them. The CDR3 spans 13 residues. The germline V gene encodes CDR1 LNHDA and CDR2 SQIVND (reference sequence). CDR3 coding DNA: TGTGCCAGTAGTATCGCTCGGGGCACTGAAGCTTTCTTT. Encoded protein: CASSIARGTEAFF. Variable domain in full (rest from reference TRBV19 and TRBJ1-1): DGGITQSPKYLFRKEGQNVTLSCEQNLNHDAMYWYRQDPGQGLRLIYYSQIVNDFQKGDIAEGYSVSREKKESFPLTVTSAQKNPTAFYLCASSIARGTEAFFGQGTRLTVV.

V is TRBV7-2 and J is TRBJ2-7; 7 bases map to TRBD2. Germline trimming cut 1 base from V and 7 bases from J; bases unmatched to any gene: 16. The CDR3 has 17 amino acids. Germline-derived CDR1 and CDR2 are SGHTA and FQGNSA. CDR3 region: CASSLEFSGTGGREQYF. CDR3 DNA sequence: TGTGCCAGCAGCTTAGAGTTTTCTGGAACCGGGGGGAGGGAGCAGTACTTC.

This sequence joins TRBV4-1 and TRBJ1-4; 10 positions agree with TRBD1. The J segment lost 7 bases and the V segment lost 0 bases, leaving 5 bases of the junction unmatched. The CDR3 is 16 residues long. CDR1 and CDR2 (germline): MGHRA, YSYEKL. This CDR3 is CASSQDPGQGSEKLFF. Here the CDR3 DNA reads TGCGCCAGCAGCCAAGATCCGGGACAGGGGAGTGAAAAACTGTTTTTT.

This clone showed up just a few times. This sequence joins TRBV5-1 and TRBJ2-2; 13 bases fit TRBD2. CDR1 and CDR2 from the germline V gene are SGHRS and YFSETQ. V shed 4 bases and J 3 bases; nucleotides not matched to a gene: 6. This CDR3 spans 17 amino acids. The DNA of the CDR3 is TGCGCCAGCAGCAGGACTAGCGGGAGAGCCGACACCGGGGAGCTGTTTTTT. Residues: CASSRTSGRADTGELFF. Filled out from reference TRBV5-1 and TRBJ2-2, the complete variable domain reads KAGVTQTPRYLIKTRGQQVTLSCSPISGHRSVSWYQQTPGQGLQFLFEYFSETQRNKGNFPGRFSGRQFSNSRSEMNVSTLELGDSALYLCASSRTSGRADTGELFFGEGSRLTVL.

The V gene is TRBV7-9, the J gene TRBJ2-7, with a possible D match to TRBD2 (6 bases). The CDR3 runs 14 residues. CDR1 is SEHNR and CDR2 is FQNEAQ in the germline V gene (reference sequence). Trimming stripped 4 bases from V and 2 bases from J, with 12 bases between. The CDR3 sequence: CASSSGLTAYEQYF. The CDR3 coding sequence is TGTGCCAGCAGCTCGGGACTGACGGCCTACGAGCAGTACTTC.

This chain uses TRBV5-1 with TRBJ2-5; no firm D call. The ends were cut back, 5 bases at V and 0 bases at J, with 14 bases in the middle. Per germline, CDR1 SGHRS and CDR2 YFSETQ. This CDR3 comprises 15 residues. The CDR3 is CASSPIQINQETQYF. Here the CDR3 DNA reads TGCGCCAGCAGTCCGATTCAAATAAACCAAGAGACCCAGTACTTC. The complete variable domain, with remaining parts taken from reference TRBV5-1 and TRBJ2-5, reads KAGVTQTPRYLIKTRGQQVTLSCSPISGHRSVSWYQQTPGQGLQFLFEYFSETQRNKGNFPGRFSGRQFSNSRSEMNVSTLELGDSALYLCASSPIQINQETQYFGPGTRLLVL.

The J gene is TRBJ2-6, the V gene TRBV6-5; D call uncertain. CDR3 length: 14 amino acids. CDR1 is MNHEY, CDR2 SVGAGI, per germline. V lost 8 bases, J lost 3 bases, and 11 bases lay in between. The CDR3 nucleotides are TGTGCCAGCTCCTCAAGTAGTGGGGCCAACGTCCTGACTTTC. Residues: CASSSSSGANVLTF.

The CDR3 region has the DNA TGTGCCAGCAGCGTAGTAGGGCTAAACACAGATACGCAGTATTTT. Encoded protein: CASSVVGLNTDTQYF. V gene TRBV9 combines with J gene TRBJ2-3; no clear D. This CDR3 contains 15 residues. Germline V CDR1 and CDR2: SGDLS, YYNGEE. Trimming stripped 0 bases from V and 2 bases from J, with 10 bases between.

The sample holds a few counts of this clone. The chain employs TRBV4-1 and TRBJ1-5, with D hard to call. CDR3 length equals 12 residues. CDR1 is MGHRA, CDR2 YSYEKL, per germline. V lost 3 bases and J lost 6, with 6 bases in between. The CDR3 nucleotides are TGCGCCAGCAGCCAGGTCGTTCAGCCCCAGCATTTT. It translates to CASSQVVQPQHF.

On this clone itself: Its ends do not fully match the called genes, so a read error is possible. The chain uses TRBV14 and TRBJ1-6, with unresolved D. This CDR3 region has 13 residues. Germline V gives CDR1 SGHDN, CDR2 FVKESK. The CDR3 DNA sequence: TGTGCCAGTAGCCCGGGATTTAATTCACCCCTCCACTTT. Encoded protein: CASSPGFNSPLHF.

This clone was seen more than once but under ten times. The CDR3 DNA follows: TGCGCCAGCAGCCAATACGACGGTGGGTACCCACGCGATGAGCAGTTCTTC. Translation gives CASSQYDGGYPRDEQFF. The rearrangement uses TRBV4-1 and TRBJ2-1; D unresolved. Deletions cut 2 bases from V and 8 bases from J, with 22 bases between. The CDR3 has 17 residues. Germline V CDR1 and CDR2: MGHRA, YSYEKL.

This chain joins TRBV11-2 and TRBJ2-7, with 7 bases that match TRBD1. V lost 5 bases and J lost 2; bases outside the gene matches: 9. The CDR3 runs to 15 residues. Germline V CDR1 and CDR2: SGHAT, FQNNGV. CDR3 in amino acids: CASSVLYRGTYEQYF. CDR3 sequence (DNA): TGTGCCAGCAGCGTCCTTTACAGGGGAACCTACGAGCAGTACTTC.

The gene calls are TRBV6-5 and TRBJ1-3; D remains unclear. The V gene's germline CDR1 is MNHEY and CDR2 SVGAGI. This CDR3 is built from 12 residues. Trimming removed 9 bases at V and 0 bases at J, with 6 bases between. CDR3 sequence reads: CASGSSGNTIYF. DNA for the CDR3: TGTGCCAGTGGGAGCTCTGGAAACACCATATATTTT.

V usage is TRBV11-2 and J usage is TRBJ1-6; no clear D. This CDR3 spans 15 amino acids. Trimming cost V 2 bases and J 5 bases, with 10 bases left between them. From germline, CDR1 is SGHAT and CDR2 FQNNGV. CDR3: CASSLIDGDNSPLHF. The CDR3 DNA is TGTGCCAGCAGCTTAATTGACGGAGATAATTCACCCCTCCACTTT.